This entry is about one T cell receptor beta chain. The sample originates from a study of blood T cells in healthy people across ages. PCR was performed a second time for about 7 to 12 cycles using a sample-barcoded 5' primer and a J-beta primer mix. TCRdb re-called the 5' RACE reads through MiXCR, storing one row per CDR3 protein. The repertoire holds around 2 million distinct CDR3 sequences, with 30% to 40% as singletons. This receptor was identified in a human donor in good health. Sequencing input: blood.

The CDR3 DNA reads as TGCAGTGCTAGAGGACTAGCGGGGGGCGAGCAGTACTTC. Protein: CSARGLAGGEQYF. The chain couples TRBV20-1 to TRBJ2-4, with 13 bases that match TRBD2. The J call may be incorrect, as the DNA end agrees better with TRBJ2-7. The V gene's germline CDR1 is DFQATT and CDR2 SNEGSKA (reference sequence). The CDR3 has 13 amino acids.